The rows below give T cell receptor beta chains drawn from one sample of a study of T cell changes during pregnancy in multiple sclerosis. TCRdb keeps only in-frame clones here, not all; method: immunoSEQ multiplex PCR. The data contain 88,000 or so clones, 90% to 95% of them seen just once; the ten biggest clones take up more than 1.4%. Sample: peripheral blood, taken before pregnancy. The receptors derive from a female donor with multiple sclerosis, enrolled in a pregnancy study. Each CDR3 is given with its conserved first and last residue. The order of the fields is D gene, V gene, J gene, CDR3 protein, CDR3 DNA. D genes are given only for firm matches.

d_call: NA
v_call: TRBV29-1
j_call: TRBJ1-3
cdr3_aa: CSVMLEGVSGNTIYF
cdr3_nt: TGCAGCGTTATGCTCGAGGGGGTCTCTGGAAACACCATATATTTT

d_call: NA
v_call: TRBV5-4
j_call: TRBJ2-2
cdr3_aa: CASSLGGTGELFF
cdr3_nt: TGTGCCAGCAGCTTAGGGGGAACCGGGGAGCTGTTTTTT

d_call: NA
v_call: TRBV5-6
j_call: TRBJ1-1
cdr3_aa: CASSPERGQAAFF
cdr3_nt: TGTGCCAGCAGCCCCGAGCGGGGACAAGCGGCTTTCTTT

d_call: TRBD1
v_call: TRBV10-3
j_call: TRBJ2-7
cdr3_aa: CAISAKKGQGKAYEQYF
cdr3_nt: TGTGCCATCAGTGCGAAAAAGGGACAGGGAAAGGCCTACGAGCAGTACTTC

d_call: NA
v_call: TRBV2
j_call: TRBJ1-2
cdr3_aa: CASKPLTGPQSGYTF
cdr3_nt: TGTGCCAGTAAACCCTTGACAGGACCGCAAAGCGGCTACACCTTC

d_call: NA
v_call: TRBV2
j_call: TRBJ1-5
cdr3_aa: CASKGAGAIAHSNQPQHF
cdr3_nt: TGTGCCAGCAAAGGCGCAGGGGCGATAGCCCATAGCAATCAGCCCCAGCATTTT

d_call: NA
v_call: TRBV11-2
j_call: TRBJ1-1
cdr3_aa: CASSPAVGAAFF
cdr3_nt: TGTGCCAGCAGCCCAGCAGTAGGGGCCGCTTTCTTT

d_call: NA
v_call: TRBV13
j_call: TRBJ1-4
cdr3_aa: CASSLGQGSEKLFF
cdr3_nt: TGTGCCAGCAGCTTAGGGCAGGGGAGTGAAAAACTGTTTTTT

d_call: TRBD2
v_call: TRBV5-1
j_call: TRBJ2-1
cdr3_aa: CASSLEAGGPYNEQFF
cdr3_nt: TGCGCCAGCAGCTTGGAGGCGGGGGGGCCCTACAATGAGCAGTTCTTC

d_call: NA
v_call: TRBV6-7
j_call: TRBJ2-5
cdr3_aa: CARILNGIQETQYF
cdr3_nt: TGTGCCAGGATACTAAACGGGATCCAAGAGACCCAGTACTTC

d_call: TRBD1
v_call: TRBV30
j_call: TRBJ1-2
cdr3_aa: CAWSPRQGIHYGYTF
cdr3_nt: TGTGCCTGGAGTCCTAGACAGGGGATTCACTATGGCTACACCTTC